The sequence of this T cell receptor beta chain was determined in a study of identical twins. A few counts support this clonotype. Addition of a universal primer site occurred through template switching, and cDNA carried unique molecular identifiers. TCRdb analysed the 5' RACE reads with MiXCR anew, one entry per CDR3 protein. The top ten hold about 0.27% of the sample, which has around 1.7 million distinct CDR3 sequences, less than 35% seen once. The CDR3 has 15 residues. The TCR originated in a newborn girl in good health. Sequenced sample: cord blood. The J gene is TRBJ2-7, the V gene TRBV21-1; TRBD2 is the table's D call, not checked against the DNA. TRBV21-1 is designated a pseudogene. The CDR3: CASSKRGGAGGEQYF. Here the CDR3 DNA reads TGTGCCAGCAGCAAAAGGGGAGGAGCTGGCGGGGAGCAGTACTTC.